The 26 T cell receptor beta chains below were found in one sample sequenced in a study of CD8 T cells in Susac syndrome. A quantity of roughly 0.5 to 1 ug RNA underwent reverse transcription using random hexamers. TCRdb redid the calling of the immunoSEQ multiplex PCR reads with MiXCR, one entry per CDR3 protein. Of around 300,000 distinct CDR3 sequences listed, around 90% were seen once; the top ten hold over 0.065%. The sample was CD4+ T cells from PBMCs. These TCRs come from a human donor with multiple sclerosis.

This chain connects TRBV9 to TRBJ2-2, with a possible D match to TRBD2 (6 bases). Germline V gene sequence: CDR1 SGDLS, CDR2 YYNGEE. V lost 1 base to trimming and J lost 1 base, with 8 bases between them. CDR3 length: 15 residues. The CDR3 spells CASSVSGENTGELFF. As DNA, the CDR3 is TGTGCCAGCAGCGTATCGGGAGAGAACACCGGGGAGCTGTTTTTT.

The sample holds one count of this clonotype. The V and J genes are TRBV11-2 and TRBJ2-3; D remains unclear. The germline CDR1 and CDR2 sequences are SGHAT and FQNNGV. V was shortened by 6 bases and J by 4 bases, with 17 bases between the two germline ends. This CDR3 comprises 15 residues. CDR3 sequence reads: CASRASWVRSDTQYF. The CDR3 DNA reads TGTGCCAGCAGAGCCTCTTGGGTTCGGTCAGATACGCAGTATTTT.

This chain joins TRBV11-2 and TRBJ2-7; possible D gene TRBD2, 7 bases. Germline V gene data show CDR1 as SGHAT and CDR2 as FQNNGV. Trimming removed 8 bases at V and 7 bases at J, with 12 bases between. CDR3 length: 11 amino acids. The CDR3 region is CASGGAWEQYF. CDR3 in DNA: TGTGCCAGCGGGGGGGCGTGGGAGCAGTACTTC.

The chain links TRBV5-6 to TRBJ1-1; TRBD1 might be the D (5 bases). Germline loops: CDR1 SGHDT, CDR2 YYEEEE. The V end was cut by 4 bases, the J end by 5 bases, with 18 bases between. The CDR3 length is 15 residues. The CDR3 region is CASSPQARFGTEAFF. Here the CDR3 DNA reads TGTGCCAGCAGCCCACAGGCGAGATTCGGAACTGAAGCTTTCTTT.

The rearrangement joins TRBV6-2 or TRBV6-3 to TRBJ2-7; 8 nucleotides agree with TRBD2. This CDR3 has 15 residues. Trimming at V came to 4 bases and at J to 6 bases, leaving 11 bases not matched to a gene. The germline V gene has CDR1 MNHEY and CDR2 SVGEGT. The CDR3 reads CASSFLLSGRSEQYF. The CDR3 coding sequence is TGTGCCAGCAGTTTCCTTCTAAGCGGGAGAAGCGAGCAGTACTTC.

The table lists this clonotype with a few counts. The genes are TRBV30 and TRBJ2-7; D uncertain. The CDR3 sequence is 12 residues long. Trimming stripped 5 bases from V and 2 bases from J, with 10 bases between. The germline V gene has CDR1 GTSNPN and CDR2 SVGIG (reference sequence). The chain's CDR3 is CAWQPRTYEQYF. The CDR3 coding sequence is TGTGCCTGGCAGCCGAGGACCTACGAGCAGTACTTC.

The rearrangement joins TRBV5-1 to TRBJ2-2, with 9 bases identical to TRBD2. Germline CDR1 is SGHRS and CDR2 is YFSETQ. V lost 5 bases and J lost 0; bases outside the gene matches: 5. The CDR3 length is 16 residues. The CDR3 coding sequence is TGCGCCAGCAGGTCTAGCGGGAACGCGAACACCGGGGAGCTGTTTTTT. This encodes CASRSSGNANTGELFF.

Here the CDR3 DNA reads TGCAGCGTTGACCAGGGTCCATCCTACGAGCAGTACTTC. Protein product: CSVDQGPSYEQYF. This sequence joins TRBV29-1 and TRBJ2-7, with D maybe TRBD1 (5 bases). This CDR3 spans 13 amino acids. Germline values: CDR1 SQVTM, CDR2 ANQGSEA. V shed 3 bases and J shed 1 base, with 10 bases lying between them.

This rearrangement joins TRBV19 to TRBJ1-2; 7 bases fit TRBD1. The germline V gene encodes CDR1 LNHDA and CDR2 SQIVND (reference sequence). Trimming removed 5 bases from V and 5 bases from J; junction bases left unmatched: 11. The CDR3 is made up of 15 amino acids. The CDR3 coding sequence is TGTGCCAGTAGTGCCAACGGAGGGACAGAGTATGGCTACACCTTC. It yields the protein CASSANGGTEYGYTF.

This chain connects TRBV6-6 to TRBJ2-3, with 8 bases that match TRBD2. The CDR3 is 15 residues long. After removal of 2 bases from V and 1 base from J, the junction contained 2 bases not matched to a gene. The germline CDR1 and CDR2 sequences are MNHNY and SVGAGI (reference sequence). CDR3 in DNA: TGTGCCAGCAGTTACATTAGCGGGGGCACAGATACGCAGTATTTT. The encoded protein is CASSYISGGTDTQYF.

The chain links TRBV11-2 to TRBJ1-6; perhaps TRBD1 as D (5 bases). Germline V CDR1 and CDR2: SGHAT, FQNNGV. V was clipped by 2 bases and J by 7 bases, with 12 bases between them. The CDR3 has 15 amino acids. The CDR3 DNA reads TGTGCCAGCAGCTTACGGGGCGGGGGAAATTCACCCCTCCACTTT. It encodes CASSLRGGGNSPLHF.

This chain connects TRBV11-3 to TRBJ2-7; tentatively, D is TRBD1 or TRBD2 (6 bases each). The CDR3 spans 15 residues. CDR1 and CDR2 (germline): SGHNT, YENEEA. Trimming removed 6 bases from V and 2 bases from J, with 17 bases in between. CDR3 residues: CASRGRGQVPYEQYF. The CDR3 nucleotides are TGTGCCAGCAGGGGTCGGGGGCAGGTCCCCTACGAGCAGTACTTC.

The chain has TRBV5-4 and TRBJ1-6; no reliable D call. CDR1 is SGHNT and CDR2 is YYREEE in the germline V gene (reference sequence). V gave up 5 bases and J gave up 7 bases, with 16 bases separating them. The CDR3 runs to 15 residues. CDR3 in amino acids: CASSSGVSSNSPLHF. Written as DNA, the CDR3 is TGTGCCAGCAGTTCGGGTGTTTCCTCGAATTCACCCCTCCACTTT.

The V call is TRBV5-6, the J call TRBJ1-2; no definite D call. The CDR3 covers 14 residues. Germline V gene data show CDR1 as SGHDT and CDR2 as YYEEEE. V dropped 4 bases and J dropped 0 bases, with 10 bases sitting between them. The CDR3 region has the DNA TGTGCCAGCAGCAGAATTCGGGCTAACTATGGCTACACCTTC. It is translated as CASSRIRANYGYTF.

CDR3 amino acids: CSASLSGRGGYTF. In DNA, the CDR3 is TGCAGTGCTAGTCTGAGTGGGCGAGGCGGCTACACCTTC. The chain links TRBV20-1 to TRBJ1-2; D is uncertain. The CDR3 extends over 13 amino acids. V was pared by 3 bases and J by 8 bases, with 16 bases between. Per germline, CDR1 DFQATT and CDR2 SNEGSKA (reference sequence).

The chain links TRBV14 to TRBJ2-2; 7 bases agree with TRBD2. The CDR3 contains 16 residues. Per the germline V gene, CDR1 is SGHDN and CDR2 is FVKESK. The junction had 3 bases not matched to a gene; V was cut back by 1 base and J by 1 base. CDR3 coding DNA: TGTGCCAGCAGCCAAGTTGCGGGGGTGAACACCGGGGAGCTGTTTTTT. It yields the protein CASSQVAGVNTGELFF.

This chain links TRBV9 with TRBJ1-3, with D possibly being TRBD1 (5 bases). CDR1 SGDLS and CDR2 YYNGEE come from the germline V gene. The CDR3 is 18 amino acids. Between the trimmed V and J ends, which lost 3 bases and 0 bases, there was a span of 19 bases. The CDR3 sequence: CASSAPPRDHYSGNTIYF. In DNA, the CDR3 is TGTGCCAGCAGCGCGCCTCCCCGGGACCACTACTCTGGAAACACCATATATTTT.

CDR3 in amino acids: CASSHPESGTSTYEQYF. Here the CDR3 DNA reads TGCGCCAGCAGTCATCCGGAATCCGGGACGTCCACCTACGAGCAGTACTTC. The J gene is TRBJ2-7, the V gene TRBV23-1; D might be TRBD1 or TRBD2, each matching 5 bases. TRBV23-1 is flagged as an ORF with uncertain function. CDR3 length equals 17 residues. V was pared by 3 bases and J by 2 bases, with 20 bases between.

The J gene is TRBJ2-7, the V gene TRBV20-1; D remains unclear. CDR1 is DFQATT and CDR2 is SNEGSKA in the germline V gene (reference sequence). The CDR3 runs 9 residues. CDR3 protein: CSAPYEQYF. The CDR3 DNA reads TGCAGCGCCCCCTACGAGCAGTACTTC.

V is TRBV11-3 and J is TRBJ2-3; 12 nucleotides agree with TRBD2. The V gene end was trimmed by 5 bases and the J gene end by 6 bases; junction bases not matched to a gene: 6. This CDR3 is 15 amino acids long. Per germline, CDR1 SGHNT and CDR2 YENEEA. The chain's CDR3 is CASSAGLAGGDTQYF. The CDR3, as DNA: TGTGCCAGCAGCGCGGGACTAGCGGGCGGGGATACGCAGTATTTT.

This chain links TRBV18 with TRBJ1-1; TRBD1 matches at 8 bases. Germline values: CDR1 KGHSH, CDR2 LQKENI. V shed 5 bases and J 1 base; nucleotides not matched to a gene: 3. This CDR3 comprises 14 residues. CDR3 region: CASSSGQANTEAFF. As DNA, the CDR3 is TGTGCCAGCTCATCGGGACAGGCGAACACTGAAGCTTTCTTT.

The chain recombines TRBV18 with TRBJ1-4, with D perhaps matching TRBD1 (6 bases). Trimming removed 3 bases from V and 7 bases from J, with 12 bases in between. Per the germline V gene, CDR1 is KGHSH and CDR2 is LQKENI. The CDR3 runs to 14 residues. CDR3 sequence: CASSPAGESEKLFF. The CDR3 DNA reads TGTGCCAGCTCACCGGCAGGGGAGTCTGAAAAACTGTTTTTT.

This chain uses TRBV7-8 with TRBJ2-5, with 9 bases matching TRBD2. The V and J ends lost 0 bases and 6 bases, in that order; junction bases with no gene match: 11. The length of the CDR3 is 17 residues. CDR1 SGHVS and CDR2 FQNEAQ come from the germline V gene. The DNA for the CDR3 is TGTGCCAGCAGCTTAGCCCCGGCGGGAGGGCCCGTGAAGACCCAGTACTTC. It codes for CASSLAPAGGPVKTQYF.

The V gene is TRBV4-2, the J gene TRBJ2-1; D is undetermined. This CDR3 is built from 13 residues. Germline CDR1 and CDR2: LGHNA and YNFKEQ. The ends were cut back, 0 bases at V and 9 bases at J, with 9 bases in the middle. CDR3 protein: CASSQDLGREQFF. The CDR3, as DNA: TGTGCCAGCAGCCAAGACCTGGGCCGTGAGCAGTTCTTC.

The rearrangement links TRBV7-9 to TRBJ1-1; D is undetermined. CDR1 and CDR2 (germline): SEHNR, FQNEAQ (reference sequence). V was clipped by 1 base and J by 3 bases, with 9 bases between them. The CDR3 sequence is 14 residues long. CDR3 DNA: TGTGCCAGCAGCTTAGGGCAGACCCACACTGAAGCTTTCTTT. Its translation: CASSLGQTHTEAFF.

This clonotype has a handful of counts. The chain has TRBV7-6 and TRBJ1-2; D not certain. In germline, CDR1 is SGHVS, CDR2 FNYEAQ. The length of the CDR3 is 13 residues. Trimming took 5 bases from V and 0 from J, leaving 7 bases between them. This chain's CDR3 is CASSVRANYGYTF. DNA for the CDR3: TGTGCCAGCAGCGTCCGGGCTAACTATGGCTACACCTTC.